Following are 8 T cell receptor beta chains from one sample sequenced in a study of blood T cell repertoires in COVID-19. Using immunoSEQ multiplex PCR, the repertoire was profiled, and TCRdb retains in-frame clones only, with some absent. The sample records about 73,000 clones, roughly 88% being singletons. Sequenced input: peripheral blood. The receptor set was obtained from a man at least 80 years old with active or convalescent COVID-19.

The CDR3 loop is CASRQGARDEQYF. CDR3 bases: TGTGCCAGCAGACAGGGGGCGCGTGACGAGCAGTACTTC. J is TRBJ2-7 and V is TRBV25-1; TRBD1 agrees at 9 bases. V lost 6 bases to trimming and J lost 5 bases; unmatched junction nucleotides: 5. Germline-derived CDR1 and CDR2 are MGHDK and SYGVNS. This CDR3 has 13 residues.

The chain joins TRBV28 to TRBJ1-5, with a possible D match to TRBD1 (5 bases). V lost 5 bases and J 2 bases, leaving 13 bases between the germline ends. The V gene's germline CDR1 is MDHEN and CDR2 SYDVKM. This CDR3 contains 15 residues. The CDR3 sequence: CASSPIQGGNQPQHF. In nucleotides, the CDR3 is TGTGCCAGCAGTCCCATCCAGGGCGGCAATCAGCCCCAGCATTTT. The entire variable domain, with the rest obtained from reference TRBV28 and TRBJ1-5, is as follows: DVKVTQSSRYLVKRTGEKVFLECVQDMDHENMFWYRQDPGLGLRLIYFSYDVKMKEKGDIPEGYSVSREKKERFSLILESASTNQTSMYLCASSPIQGGNQPQHFGDGTRLSIL.

The chain links TRBV10-1 to TRBJ2-3; weak D call: TRBD2 (7 bases). V was clipped by 0 bases and J by 4 bases, with 14 bases between them. Germline CDR1 is WNHNN and CDR2 is SYGVQD (reference sequence). The CDR3 runs to 16 residues. The CDR3 is CASSESWGGLADTQYF. The CDR3 coding sequence is TGCGCCAGCAGTGAGTCGTGGGGGGGCCTCGCAGATACGCAGTATTTT.

This clone has only one observation. V gene TRBV7-2 combines with J gene TRBJ2-3; D is perhaps TRBD1 (6 bases). Per germline, CDR1 SGHTA and CDR2 FQGNSA. V was clipped by 6 bases and J by 4 bases, with 17 bases between them. The CDR3 consists of 15 residues. The CDR3 protein is CASSSRQGLADTQYF. The CDR3 region has the DNA TGTGCCAGCAGTAGTCGGCAGGGGCTCGCAGATACGCAGTATTTT.

This sequence joins TRBV25-1 and TRBJ1-1; no clear D gene. Germline V gene sequence: CDR1 MGHDK, CDR2 SYGVNS. This CDR3 has 17 residues. V was cut by 0 bases and J by 4 bases, with 18 bases left in between. The CDR3 coding sequence is TGTGCCAGCAGTGAATATTGGTTCAGAGGAAATGGCACTGAAGCTTTCTTT. Amino acids: CASSEYWFRGNGTEAFF.

This clone was observed a handful of times. The chain carries TRBV7-9 and TRBJ2-2, with 8 bases fitting TRBD1. The CDR3 runs 17 residues. The J segment lost 5 bases and the V segment lost 5 bases, leaving 13 bases of the junction unmatched. Germline values: CDR1 SEHNR, CDR2 FQNEAQ (reference sequence). This CDR3 is CASSPQRTGWGTGELFF. Here the CDR3 DNA reads TGTGCCAGCAGCCCACAAAGGACAGGGTGGGGGACCGGGGAGCTGTTTTTT.

The rearrangement joins TRBV6-5 to TRBJ1-2; possibly TRBD1 for D (6 bases). Deletions cut 2 bases from V and 8 bases from J, with 18 bases between. The CDR3 has 15 amino acids. The germline V gene has CDR1 MNHEY and CDR2 SVGAGI. The CDR3 DNA is TGTGCCAGCAGTTACCTTGGACAGTTTGGTTCCGGCTACACCTTC. This encodes CASSYLGQFGSGYTF.

The gene calls are TRBV5-1 and TRBJ1-5; D not certain. V lost 0 bases, J lost 2 bases, and 9 bases lay in between. Looked up from germline, CDR1 is SGHRS and CDR2 is YFSETQ. The CDR3 extends over 15 amino acids. The CDR3 loop is CASSLDWQGNQPQHF. CDR3 bases: TGCGCCAGCAGCTTGGACTGGCAGGGCAATCAGCCCCAGCATTTT.